This T cell receptor (beta chain) was retrieved from a study of spatial heterogeneity in lung cancer. In the study overall: Available follow-up PBMC samples, collected a median of roughly 2 years post-resection, were sequenced. Broader study findings: Resection saw ubiquitous expanded tumor TCRs appear in blood more than follow-up did.

The CDR3 loop spans 15 amino acids. Trimming took off 0 bases at V and 5 bases at J, with 14 bases between the two ends. Germline assignment: CDR1 SGHRS and CDR2 YFSETQ. Unique molecular identifiers, one per molecule, were present on every TCR cDNA molecule. TCRdb fed the 5' RACE reads into MiXCR, producing one record per CDR3 protein. The sample yields around 120,000 distinct CDR3 sequences, 10% to 15% seen once. The time point here: blood at routine non-recurrence follow-up after resection. Tumor, nontumor lung or frozen PBMC supplied whole RNA, sequenced without sorting. With respect to this clonotype: Its antigen is not known.

The sequences come from PBMCs, collected at follow-up. The source of this sequence is a male donor with early-stage non-small cell lung cancer. V and J are TRBV5-1 and TRBJ1-1; tentatively, D is TRBD1 (5 bases). DNA of the CDR3: TGCGCCAGCAGCTTGGCGCAAGGGGTAGTGACTGAAGCTTTCTTT. Amino acids: CASSLAQGVVTEAFF.